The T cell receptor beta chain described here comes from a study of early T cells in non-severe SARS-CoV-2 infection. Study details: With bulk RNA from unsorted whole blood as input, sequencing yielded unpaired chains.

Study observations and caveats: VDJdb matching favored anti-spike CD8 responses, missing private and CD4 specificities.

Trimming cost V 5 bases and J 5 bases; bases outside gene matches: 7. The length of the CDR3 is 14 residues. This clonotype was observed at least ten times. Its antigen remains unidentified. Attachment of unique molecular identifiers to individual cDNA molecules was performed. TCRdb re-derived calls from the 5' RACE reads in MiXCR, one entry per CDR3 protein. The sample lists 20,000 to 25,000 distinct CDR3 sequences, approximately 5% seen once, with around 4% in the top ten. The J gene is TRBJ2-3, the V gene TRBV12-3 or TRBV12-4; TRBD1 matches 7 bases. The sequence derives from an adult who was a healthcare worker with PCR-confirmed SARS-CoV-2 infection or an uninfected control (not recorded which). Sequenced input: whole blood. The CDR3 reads CASSVTGVIDTQYF. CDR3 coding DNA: TGTGCCAGCAGTGTCACAGGGGTGATAGATACGCAGTATTTT.